This note documents a single T cell receptor beta chain sequence. The antigen is unknown. Via the markers CD45RO/CCR7/CD25/CD127/CD95/CD27, stem cell-like memory, regulatory, central memory and naive CD4+ cells were sorted. Every isolated RNA sample was fully reverse transcribed, so sequencing captured expressed TCRB transcripts. Assay used: immunoSEQ multiplex PCR; TCRdb lists only in-frame clones, some missing. Counted here are some 700,000 clones, roughly 12% occurring once; the ten biggest clones make up 0.022%. The CDR3 extends over 11 amino acids. Trimming removed 6 bases from V and 11 bases from J, with 11 bases in between. Germline-derived CDR1 and CDR2 are MNHNS and SASEGT. These data originate in a study of beta chain features in type 1 diabetes. Study-wide findings and caveats: Shortening that was moderate but significant affected the TCRB CDR3s of Type 1 diabetes patients in all four CD4+ subsets.

This TCR came from a man aged 18 to 29 with type 1 diabetes. The specimen sequenced was naive CD4+ T cells from blood. The genes are TRBV6-1 and TRBJ1-5; TRBD1 is a possible D gene (6 bases). CDR3 nucleotides: TGTGCCAGCAGACAACAGGGATCCCAGCATTTT. Amino acids: CASRQQGSQHF.